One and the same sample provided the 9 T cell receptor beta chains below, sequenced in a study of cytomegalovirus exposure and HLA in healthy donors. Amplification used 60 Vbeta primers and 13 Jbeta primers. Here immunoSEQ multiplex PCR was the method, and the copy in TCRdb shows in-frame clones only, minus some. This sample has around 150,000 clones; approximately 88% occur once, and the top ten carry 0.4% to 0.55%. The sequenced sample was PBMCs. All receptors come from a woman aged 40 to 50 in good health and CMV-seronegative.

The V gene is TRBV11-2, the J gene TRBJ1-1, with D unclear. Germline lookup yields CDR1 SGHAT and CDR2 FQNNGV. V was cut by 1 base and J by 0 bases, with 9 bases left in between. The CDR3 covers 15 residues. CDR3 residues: CASSLVGGMNTEAFF. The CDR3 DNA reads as TGTGCCAGCAGCTTAGTTGGAGGAATGAACACTGAAGCTTTCTTT.

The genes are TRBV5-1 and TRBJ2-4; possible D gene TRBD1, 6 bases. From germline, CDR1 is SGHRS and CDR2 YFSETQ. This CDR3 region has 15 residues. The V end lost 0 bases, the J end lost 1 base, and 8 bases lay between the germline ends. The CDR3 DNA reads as TGCGCCAGCAGCTTGGGCAGGGGTGCCAAAAACATTCAGTACTTC. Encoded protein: CASSLGRGAKNIQYF.

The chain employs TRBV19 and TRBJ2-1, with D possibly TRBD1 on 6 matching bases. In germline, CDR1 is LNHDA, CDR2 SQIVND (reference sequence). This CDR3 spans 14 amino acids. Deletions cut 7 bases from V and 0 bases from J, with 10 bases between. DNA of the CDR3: TGTGCCAGTATTCCGACAGGCTCCTACAATGAGCAGTTCTTC. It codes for CASIPTGSYNEQFF.

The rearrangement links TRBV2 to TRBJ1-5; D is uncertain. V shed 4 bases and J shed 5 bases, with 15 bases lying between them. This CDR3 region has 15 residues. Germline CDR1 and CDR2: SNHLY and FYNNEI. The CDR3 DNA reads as TGTGCCAGCAGTGCAGAGTCGGGATTGGATCAGCCCCAGCATTTT. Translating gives CASSAESGLDQPQHF. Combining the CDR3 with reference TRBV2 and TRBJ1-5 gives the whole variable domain EPEVTQTPSHQVTQMGQEVILRCVPISNHLYFYWYRQILGQKVEFLVSFYNNEISEKSEIFDDQFSVERPDGSNFTLKIRSTKLEDSAMYFCASSAESGLDQPQHFGDGTRLSIL.

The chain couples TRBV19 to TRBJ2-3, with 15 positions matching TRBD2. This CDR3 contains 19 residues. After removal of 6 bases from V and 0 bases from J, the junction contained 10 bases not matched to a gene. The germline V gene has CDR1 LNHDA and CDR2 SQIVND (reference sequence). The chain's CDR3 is CASRRGLAGGVGSTDTQYF. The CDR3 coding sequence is TGTGCCAGTAGACGGGGACTAGCGGGAGGAGTGGGAAGCACAGATACGCAGTATTTT.

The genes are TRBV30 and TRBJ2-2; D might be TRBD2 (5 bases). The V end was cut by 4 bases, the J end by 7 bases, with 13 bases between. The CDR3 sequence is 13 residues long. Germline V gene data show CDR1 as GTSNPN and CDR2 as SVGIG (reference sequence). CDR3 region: CAWNGMFGGELFF. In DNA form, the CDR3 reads TGTGCCTGGAACGGGATGTTCGGCGGGGAGCTGTTTTTT.

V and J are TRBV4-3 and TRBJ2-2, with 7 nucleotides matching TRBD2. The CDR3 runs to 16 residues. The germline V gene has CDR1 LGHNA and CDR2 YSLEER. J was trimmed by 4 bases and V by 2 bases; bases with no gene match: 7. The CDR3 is CASSQLAAVSTGELFF. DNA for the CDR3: TGCGCCAGCAGCCAACTAGCGGCAGTTTCCACCGGGGAGCTGTTTTTT.

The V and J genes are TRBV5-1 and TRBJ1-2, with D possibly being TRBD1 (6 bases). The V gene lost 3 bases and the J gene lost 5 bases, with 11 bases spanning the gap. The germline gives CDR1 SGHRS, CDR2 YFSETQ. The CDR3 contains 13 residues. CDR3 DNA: TGCGCCAGCAGCTCTTTCCAGGGGTATGGCTACACCTTC. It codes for CASSSFQGYGYTF.

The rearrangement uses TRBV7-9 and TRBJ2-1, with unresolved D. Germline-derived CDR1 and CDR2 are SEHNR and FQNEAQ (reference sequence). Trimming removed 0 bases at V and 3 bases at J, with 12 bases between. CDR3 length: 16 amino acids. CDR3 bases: TGTGCCAGCAGCTTAGCCCCCCTAACTGTCTACAATGAGCAGTTCTTC. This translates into CASSLAPLTVYNEQFF.